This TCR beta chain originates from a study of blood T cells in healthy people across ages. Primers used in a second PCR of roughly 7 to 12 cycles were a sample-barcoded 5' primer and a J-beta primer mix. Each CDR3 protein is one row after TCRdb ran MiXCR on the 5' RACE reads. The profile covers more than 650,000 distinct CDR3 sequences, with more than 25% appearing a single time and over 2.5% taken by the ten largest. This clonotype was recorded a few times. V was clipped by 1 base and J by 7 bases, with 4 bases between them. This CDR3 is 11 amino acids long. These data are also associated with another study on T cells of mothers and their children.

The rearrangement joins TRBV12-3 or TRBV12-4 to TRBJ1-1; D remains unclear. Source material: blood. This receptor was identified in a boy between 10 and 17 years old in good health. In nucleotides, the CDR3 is TGTGCCAGCAGTTTAGGAAATGAAGCTTTCTTT. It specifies CASSLGNEAFF.